This T cell receptor (beta chain) originates from a study of blood T cell repertoires in COVID-19. Study summary: Acute and convalescent COVID-19 samples came from the United States, Italy and Spain. PBMCs, B-cell-depleted T cells, or T cells were the source of the cDNA or gDNA that made up the material.

CDR3 size: 14 residues. Germline V gives CDR1 LNHDA, CDR2 SQIVND (reference sequence). V gave up 8 bases and J gave up 0 bases, with 10 bases separating them. This clone was observed a handful of times. In the authors' methods: Amplifying reference gene primers gave estimates of nucleated cell counts. Data came from immunoSEQ multiplex PCR; TCRdb stores just in-frame clones and leaves some out. The V and J calls and the clone size are those of that table, but D and trimming were determined from the DNA. The data hold around 190,000 clones, with about four fifths observed a single time. V is TRBV19 and J is TRBJ1-4, with D unclear. Specimen: peripheral blood. The sequence was obtained from a man between 60 and 75 years old with acute or convalescent COVID-19. The CDR3 DNA sequence: TGTGCCAGTCTGGGCACAACAACTAATGAAAAACTGTTTTTT. Protein sequence: CASLGTTTNEKLFF.